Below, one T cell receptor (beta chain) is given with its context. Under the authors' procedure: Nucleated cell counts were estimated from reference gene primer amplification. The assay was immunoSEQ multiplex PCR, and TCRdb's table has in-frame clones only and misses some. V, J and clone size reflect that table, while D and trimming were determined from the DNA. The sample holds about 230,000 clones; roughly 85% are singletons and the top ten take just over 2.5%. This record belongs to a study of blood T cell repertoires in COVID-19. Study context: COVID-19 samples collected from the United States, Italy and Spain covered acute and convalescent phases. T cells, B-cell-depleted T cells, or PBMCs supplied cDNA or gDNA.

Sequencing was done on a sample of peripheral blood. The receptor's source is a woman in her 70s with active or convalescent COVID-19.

CDR3 DNA: TGTGCCAGCAGCTTAGACAGCTACGAGCAGTACTTC. As protein: CASSLDSYEQYF. This chain connects TRBV11-2 to TRBJ2-7, with D unclear. Deletions cut 0 bases from V and 3 bases from J, with 3 bases between. The germline CDR1 and CDR2 sequences are SGHAT and FQNNGV. CDR3 length: 12 amino acids.